Listed below are T cell receptor beta chains from one sample, sequenced in a study of T-cell reconstitution after alpha-beta-depleted transplantation in children. MiXCR, run by TCRdb on the PCR reads, gives a single entry per CDR3 protein. The data hold 190,000 or so distinct CDR3 sequences, with 6.3% observed a single time. Source: PBMCs, taken before TCRalphabeta/CD19-depleted stem cell transplant. The receptors stem from a girl less than two years old with combined immunodeficiency, due to receive a stem cell transplant. Each CDR3 is given with its conserved first and last residue. D genes are given only for firm matches. Not every row has a clone size; where given, it reads once, few, many or a size class.

TRBD1 TRBJ2-7 many TRBV4-1 CASSQGQGKGYEQYF TGCGCCAGCAGCCAGGGACAGGGGAAAGGCTACGAGCAGTACTTC
- TRBJ1-4 few TRBV28 CASNIEQGATNEKLFF TGTGCCAGCAACATAGAACAAGGGGCGACTAATGAAAAACTGTTTTTT
- TRBJ2-1 many TRBV20-1 CSARDWAAYNEQFF TGCAGTGCTAGAGATTGGGCAGCCTACAATGAGCAGTTCTTC
- TRBJ1-5 many TRBV10-3 CAISEGGPQHF TGTGCCATCAGTGAGGGCGGGCCCCAGCATTTT
TRBD1 TRBJ2-7 few TRBV25-1 CASSGDRTGTYEQYF TGTGCCAGCAGTGGGGACAGGACTGGCACCTACGAGCAGTACTTC
- TRBJ2-1 many TRBV7-9 CASSPTPWGSYNEQFF TGTGCCAGCAGCCCGACGCCTTGGGGATCCTACAATGAGCAGTTCTTC
TRBD2 TRBJ2-3 many TRBV27 CASSYGTSGRDTQYF TGTGCCAGCAGCTACGGGACTAGCGGGAGGGATACGCAGTATTTT
- TRBJ2-2 few TRBV11-3 CASSPGDVRPSGELFF TGTGCCAGCAGCCCCGGTGATGTCAGACCGAGCGGGGAGCTGTTTTTT
- TRBJ1-2 many TRBV6-5 CASSYTWGDYGYTF TGTGCCAGCAGTTATACATGGGGAGACTATGGCTACACCTTC
- TRBJ2-5 many TRBV12-3/TRBV12-4 CASSPMGETQYF TGTGCCAGCAGTCCCATGGGAGAGACCCAGTACTTC
- TRBJ2-1 many TRBV29-1 CSVEGGVGTNYNEQFF TGCAGCGTTGAAGGTGGTGTGGGCACAAATTACAATGAGCAGTTCTTC
- TRBJ2-2 many TRBV12-3/TRBV12-4 CASSLWNQRGTGELFF TGTGCCAGCAGTTTATGGAACCAGCGTGGCACCGGGGAGCTGTTTTTT
TRBD2 TRBJ2-4 few TRBV30 CAWSPFGSGGSERAKNIQYF TGTGCCTGGAGTCCTTTTGGGAGCGGGGGGTCGGAAAGGGCCAAAAACATTCAGTACTTC
- TRBJ1-1 many TRBV28 CASSLGDEAFF TGTGCCAGCAGTTTAGGGGATGAAGCTTTCTTT
TRBD1 TRBJ2-1 many TRBV7-2 CASSIIQGTFF TGTGCCAGCAGCATCATACAGGGGACGTTCTTC
- TRBJ1-5 few TRBV4-1 CASSLLYLSDYSNQPQHF TGCGCCAGCAGCCTACTTTACTTATCCGATTATAGCAATCAGCCCCAGCATTTT
TRBD1 TRBJ2-7 few TRBV15 CATSAGQGVYEQYF TGTGCCACCAGCGCGGGACAGGGGGTCTACGAGCAGTACTTC
TRBD1 TRBJ2-3 many TRBV4-3 CASSQEGTGTDTQYF TGCGCCAGCAGCCAAGAAGGGACAGGGACAGATACGCAGTATTTT
- TRBJ2-1 many TRBV12-3/TRBV12-4 CASSPLGSYNEQFF TGTGCCAGCAGCCCTCTAGGGTCCTACAATGAGCAGTTCTTC
TRBD2 TRBJ2-1 many TRBV5-5 CASSRYPGLAFYPFF TGTGCCAGCAGCCGCTACCCGGGACTAGCGTTTTATCCGTTCTTC
- TRBJ2-7 many TRBV4-1 CASSPRTNYEQYF TGCGCCAGCAGCCCGCGGACTAATTACGAGCAGTACTTC
- TRBJ1-6 many TRBV12-3/TRBV12-4 CASSFASSYNSPLHF TGTGCCAGCAGTTTTGCCAGCTCCTATAATTCACCCCTCCACTTT
TRBD2 TRBJ2-1 many TRBV20-1 CSARDWSGREEQFF TGCAGTGCTAGAGATTGGAGCGGGAGGGAGGAGCAGTTCTTC
- TRBJ2-7 many TRBV7-7 CASSFGLGTYEQYF TGTGCCAGCAGCTTCGGGTTGGGCACCTACGAGCAGTACTTC
TRBD2 TRBJ2-2 few TRBV3-1 CASSQDPPLAGVNTGELFF TGTGCCAGCAGCCAAGATCCCCCCCTAGCGGGGGTGAACACCGGGGAGCTGTTTTTT
- TRBJ2-1 many TRBV9 CASSVSARGAREQFF TGTGCCAGCAGCGTATCAGCCAGGGGGGCACGTGAGCAGTTCTTC
TRBD2 TRBJ2-2 - TRBV12-3/TRBV12-4 CASRRLARNTGELFF TGTGCCAGCAGGCGACTAGCGAGAAACACCGGGGAGCTGTTTTTT
- TRBJ2-5 many TRBV5-1 CASSLDSWPETQYF TGCGCCAGCAGCTTGGACAGTTGGCCAGAGACCCAGTACTTC
- TRBJ2-2 many TRBV13 CASKLVSGELFF TGTGCCAGCAAGCTAGTATCCGGGGAGCTGTTTTTT
- TRBJ2-3 many TRBV7-2 CASSFLHSSDTQYF TGTGCCAGCAGCTTTTTGCATTCGTCGGATACGCAGTATTTT
TRBD1 TRBJ2-7 many TRBV4-2 CASSPSDRPYEQYF TGTGCCAGCAGCCCCTCGGACAGGCCCTACGAGCAGTACTTC
TRBD1 TRBJ1-1 many TRBV5-1 CASPLAGGYTEAFF TGCGCCAGCCCCCTCGCAGGGGGTTACACTGAAGCTTTCTTT
- TRBJ1-1 many TRBV27 CASSSGTPGHMNTEAFF TGTGCCAGCAGTTCGGGGACACCGGGACACATGAACACTGAAGCTTTCTTT
TRBD2 TRBJ2-7 few TRBV20-1 CSAKLAGAYYEQYF TGCAGTGCTAAGCTAGCGGGGGCCTACTACGAGCAGTACTTC
- TRBJ2-7 - TRBV7-6 CASSLGPGRTYEQYF TGTGCCAGCAGCTTAGGGCCCGGGAGAACCTACGAGCAGTACTTC
TRBD2 TRBJ2-1 few TRBV5-6 CASSGTSHEQFF TGTGCCAGCAGCGGGACTAGCCATGAGCAGTTCTTC
- TRBJ1-1 many TRBV5-1 CASSLNREGWGTEAFF TGCGCCAGCAGCTTGAACAGGGAAGGTTGGGGCACTGAAGCTTTCTTT
TRBD2 TRBJ2-3 many TRBV4-3 CASSQLAGGTDTQYF TGCGCCAGCAGCCAACTAGCGGGAGGCACAGATACGCAGTATTTT
- TRBJ2-7 many TRBV20-1 CSARGLMSSYEQYF TGCAGTGCTAGAGGACTGATGAGCTCCTACGAGCAGTACTTC
- TRBJ2-7 many TRBV7-8 CASSNGGSEQYF TGTGCCAGCAGCAATGGGGGGTCCGAGCAGTACTTC
- TRBJ1-1 many TRBV4-2 CASSQEFVSWGTSAIPTEAFF TGTGCCAGCAGCCAAGAATTTGTGTCGTGGGGGACCTCGGCAATTCCGACTGAAGCTTTCTTT
TRBD1 TRBJ2-3 many TRBV29-1 CSQTGGLTDTQYF TGCAGCCAGACAGGGGGCTTGACAGATACGCAGTATTTT
TRBD1 TRBJ1-3 many TRBV29-1 CSAWDSRNTIYF TGCAGCGCATGGGACAGCCGAAACACCATATATTTT
TRBD2 TRBJ2-3 - TRBV7-6 CASSLETGGDTQYF TGTGCCAGCAGCTTAGAAACGGGAGGCGATACGCAGTATTTT
TRBD2 TRBJ2-3 - TRBV11-3 CASSLGADSGRVRASTDTQYF TGTGCCAGCAGCTTAGGAGCCGATAGCGGGAGGGTGCGTGCTAGCACAGATACGCAGTATTTT
- TRBJ2-2 many TRBV7-2 CASSLRRAVVTGELFF TGTGCCAGCAGCTTAAGGAGGGCGGTTGTGACCGGGGAGCTGTTTTTT
- TRBJ2-7 few TRBV25-1 CASSVKLGEQYF TGTGCCAGCAGCGTCAAGCTTGGGGAGCAGTACTTC
TRBD2 TRBJ2-7 many TRBV28 CASSFFGGGSYEQYF TGTGCCAGCAGTTTTTTTGGGGGGGGGTCCTACGAGCAGTACTTC
TRBD2 TRBJ2-5 many TRBV7-2 CASSLAPWTSGRPQETQYF TGTGCCAGCAGCTTAGCCCCTTGGACTAGCGGGAGGCCTCAAGAGACCCAGTACTTC
- TRBJ2-7 few TRBV7-6 CASSPRPSSYEQYF TGTGCCAGCAGCCCCCGTCCAAGCTCCTACGAGCAGTACTTC
- TRBJ1-2 many TRBV7-9 CASSFGQTLSNYGYTF TGTGCCAGCAGCTTCGGACAGACGCTATCTAACTATGGCTACACCTTC
- TRBJ2-3 many TRBV6-2/TRBV6-3 CASSYSRLADTQYF TGTGCCAGCAGTTACTCGCGGCTGGCAGATACGCAGTATTTT
TRBD2 TRBJ2-3 few TRBV12-3/TRBV12-4 CASRAGGADTQYF TGTGCCAGCAGAGCGGGGGGGGCAGATACGCAGTATTTT
TRBD1 TRBJ1-6 many TRBV7-9 CASSSTGGFSPLHF TGTGCCAGCAGTTCGACAGGGGGCTTTTCACCCCTCCACTTT
- TRBJ2-1 many TRBV12-3/TRBV12-4 CASSLAPVEQFF TGTGCCAGCAGTTTAGCGCCGGTTGAGCAGTTCTTC